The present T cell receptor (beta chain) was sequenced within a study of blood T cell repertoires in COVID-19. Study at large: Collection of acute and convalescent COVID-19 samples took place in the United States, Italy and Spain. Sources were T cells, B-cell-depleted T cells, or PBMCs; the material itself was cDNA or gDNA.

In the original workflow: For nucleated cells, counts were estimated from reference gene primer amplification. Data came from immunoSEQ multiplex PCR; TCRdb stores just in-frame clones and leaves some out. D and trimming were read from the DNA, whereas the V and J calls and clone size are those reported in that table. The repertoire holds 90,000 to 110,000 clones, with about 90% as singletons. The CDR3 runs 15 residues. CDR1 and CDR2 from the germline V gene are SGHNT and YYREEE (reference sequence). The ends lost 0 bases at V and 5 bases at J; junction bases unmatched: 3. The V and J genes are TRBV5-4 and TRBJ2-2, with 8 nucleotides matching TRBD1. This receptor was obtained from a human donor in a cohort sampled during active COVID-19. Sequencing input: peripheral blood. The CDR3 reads CASSLVQGATGELFF. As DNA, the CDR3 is TGTGCCAGCAGCTTGGTGCAGGGGGCGACCGGGGAGCTGTTTTTT. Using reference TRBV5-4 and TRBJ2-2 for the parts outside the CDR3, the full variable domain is ETGVTQSPTHLIKTRGQQVTLRCSSQSGHNTVSWYQQALGQGPQFIFQYYREEENGRGNFPPRFSGLQFPNYSSELNVNALELDDSALYLCASSLVQGATGELFFGEGSRLTVL.